This T cell receptor beta chain was sequenced for a study of technical replicates of blood from a few donors. Generated by immunoSEQ multiplex PCR, the TCRdb table keeps only in-frame clones and is missing some. Of 65,000 to 85,000 clones detected, about 96% appear once; the ten largest clones hold around 0.2%. V was pared by 7 bases and J by 4 bases, with 16 bases between. From germline, CDR1 is MNHEY and CDR2 SMNVEV (reference sequence). The CDR3 extends over 14 amino acids. Specimen: T cells isolated from PBMCs. This sequence was found in a human donor in good health. The genes are TRBV27 and TRBJ1-2; D may be TRBD1 (6 bases). The CDR3 sequence is CASKAGGAGYGYTF. In DNA, the CDR3 is TGTGCCAGCAAAGCGGGGGGCGCGGGCTATGGCTACACCTTC.